The clone carrying this T cell receptor beta chain was seen more than once but under ten times. Its target is unknown. This specimen comes from a study of cytomegalovirus exposure and HLA in healthy donors. From germline, CDR1 is SGHRS and CDR2 YFSETQ. V was pared by 5 bases and J by 0 bases, with 11 bases between. CDR3 length: 14 amino acids. Primers for the PCR totalled 60 Vbeta and 13 Jbeta. Libraries were prepared by immunoSEQ multiplex PCR; TCRdb keeps only in-frame clonotypes and omits some of them. The sample lists about 160,000 clones; roughly 82% were seen once. Study-wide results and caveats: In a later analysis, common viral pathogens appeared linked to several of the most significant clusters. Cytomegalovirus-associated TCR beta chains were listed, numbering over 150.

This clonotype was sampled from a woman in her twenties or thirties in good health and CMV-seronegative. Material: PBMCs. This sequence joins TRBV5-1 and TRBJ2-5; D is unclear. The CDR3 bases are TGCGCCAGCAGGCAAGAGCCGTACCAAGAGACCCAGTACTTC. As protein: CASRQEPYQETQYF. Full variable domain (rest looked up from reference TRBV5-1 and TRBJ2-5): KAGVTQTPRYLIKTRGQQVTLSCSPISGHRSVSWYQQTPGQGLQFLFEYFSETQRNKGNFPGRFSGRQFSNSRSEMNVSTLELGDSALYLCASRQEPYQETQYFGPGTRLLVL.